A selection of T cell receptor beta chains follows, all from one sample in a study of blood T cell repertoires in COVID-19. The method was immunoSEQ multiplex PCR; TCRdb's version includes in-frame clones alone and lacks a portion of them. The repertoire includes 150,000 to 200,000 clones, 65% to 90% of them detected once, and 4% to 6.5% sits in the top ten. The sample was PBMCs or T cells enriched from blood (not recorded which). Every receptor here comes from a woman aged 55-69 years with acute COVID-19. Each CDR3 is given with its conserved first and last residue. D genes are given only for firm matches. Some rows have no size entry. The others give once, few or many, or a class for an expanded clone.

D	V	size	J	CDR3	DNA
-	TRBV6-2/TRBV6-3	-	TRBJ1-1	CASSSEEGAPTEAFF	TGTGCCAGCAGTTCCGAGGAGGGCGCTCCCACTGAAGCTTTCTTT
TRBD1	TRBV6-2/TRBV6-3	-	TRBJ2-2	CASSYSQGAGELFF	TGTGCCAGCAGTTACTCACAGGGGGCCGGGGAGCTGTTTTTT
TRBD2	TRBV24-1	-	TRBJ2-1	CATSDSGLAGFNEQFF	TGTGCCACCAGTGACTCGGGACTAGCGGGATTCAATGAGCAGTTCTTC
-	TRBV3-1/TRBV3-2	-	TRBJ2-3	CASSQGGPVWDTQYF	TGTGCCAGCAGCCAAGGGGGGCCGGTGTGGGATACGCAGTATTTT
-	TRBV9	few	TRBJ1-6	CASSARAIGGSPLHF	TGTGCCAGCAGCGCGAGGGCCATTGGGGGCTCACCCCTCCACTTT
-	TRBV6-6	-	TRBJ1-5	CASSPLPSFDSFNQPQHF	TGTGCCAGCAGTCCACTCCCATCCTTTGACAGTTTTAATCAGCCCCAGCATTTT
-	TRBV3-1/TRBV3-2	-	TRBJ2-2	CASSPLGGTGELFF	TGTGCCAGCAGCCCCCTGGGGGGCACCGGGGAGCTGTTTTTT
TRBD1	TRBV28	many	TRBJ2-7	CASSARQGRNEQYF	TGTGCCAGCAGTGCTCGACAGGGGAGGAACGAGCAGTACTTC
-	TRBV7-2	once	TRBJ2-5	CASSGWASAQETQYF	TGTGCCAGCAGCGGGTGGGCTAGCGCCCAAGAGACCCAGTACTTC
-	TRBV21-1	-	TRBJ1-5	CASSKEGLWQGADQPQHF	TGTGCCAGCAGCAAAGAAGGGTTGTGGCAGGGGGCCGATCAGCCCCAGCATTTT
TRBD2	TRBV3-1/TRBV3-2	-	TRBJ2-1	CASSLGLAGPTYNEQFF	TGTGCCAGCAGCCTAGGACTAGCGGGGCCGACCTACAATGAGCAGTTCTTC
TRBD1	TRBV10-3	-	TRBJ1-5	CAISEYGQGGNQPQHF	TGTGCCATCAGTGAGTACGGGCAGGGGGGCAATCAGCCCCAGCATTTT
TRBD1	TRBV10-3	-	TRBJ2-7	CAISDSGTDYEQYF	TGTGCCATCAGTGACTCCGGGACAGACTACGAGCAGTACTTC
TRBD1	TRBV2	-	TRBJ1-5	CASSEQGASNQPQHF	TGTGCCAGCAGCGAACAGGGGGCGAGCAATCAGCCCCAGCATTTT
-	TRBV6-2/TRBV6-3	-	TRBJ1-5	CASSYQNQPQHF	TGTGCCAGCAGTTACCAAAATCAGCCCCAGCATTTT
TRBD1	TRBV7-6	few	TRBJ1-2	CASSPPDRAVGYTF	TGTGCCAGCAGCCCGCCGGACAGGGCTGTTGGCTACACCTTC
TRBD2	TRBV5-5	-	TRBJ2-1	CASSLVAGRNNEQFF	TGTGCCAGCAGCTTAGTAGCGGGGCGGAACAATGAGCAGTTCTTC
-	TRBV18	-	TRBJ2-7	CASRTGYEQYF	TGTGCCAGCAGAACAGGCTACGAGCAGTACTTC
-	TRBV19	-	TRBJ1-1	CASSSMRGTEAFF	TGTGCCAGTAGTAGTATGCGGGGCACTGAAGCTTTCTTT
TRBD2	TRBV7-8	once	TRBJ2-2	CASSFHREGYTGELFF	TGTGCCAGCAGCTTTCATCGGGAGGGGTACACCGGGGAGCTGTTTTTT
TRBD2	TRBV4-2	-	TRBJ2-7	CASSPEMTSGRGTYEQYF	TGTGCCAGCAGCCCCGAAATGACTAGCGGAAGGGGGACCTACGAGCAGTACTTC
-	TRBV19	-	TRBJ2-1	CASKRNYNEQFF	TGTGCCAGTAAGCGGAATTACAATGAGCAGTTCTTC
-	TRBV19	-	TRBJ2-7	CASSFTLSGPYEQYF	TGTGCCAGTAGCTTTACCTTGAGCGGTCCCTACGAGCAGTACTTC
-	TRBV4-3	-	TRBJ1-2	CASSQGGPAPGYGYTF	TGCGCCAGCAGCCAAGGAGGGCCAGCCCCAGGCTATGGCTACACCTTC
TRBD1	TRBV28	-	TRBJ1-2	CASGFGGTGGYGYTF	TGTGCCAGCGGATTCGGCGGGACAGGGGGTTATGGCTACACCTTC
TRBD1	TRBV11-2	-	TRBJ2-1	CASSSYRGYYNEQFF	TGTGCCAGCAGCTCGTACAGGGGTTACTACAATGAGCAGTTCTTC
-	TRBV7-9	many	TRBJ1-1	CASSLYREGSEAFF	TGTGCCAGCAGCTTGTACAGGGAAGGCTCTGAAGCTTTCTTT
TRBD2	TRBV7-9	-	TRBJ2-1	CASSVPGLAKENEQFF	TGTGCCAGCAGTGTCCCGGGACTAGCGAAGGAAAATGAGCAGTTCTTC
-	TRBV4-3	-	TRBJ1-5	CASSRKDRLNQPQHF	TGCGCCAGCAGCCGAAAGGACAGACTTAATCAGCCCCAGCATTTT
-	TRBV18	-	TRBJ1-4	CASSPPGVGGEKLFF	TGTGCCAGCTCACCTCCGGGGGTAGGAGGTGAAAAACTGTTTTTT
TRBD2	TRBV27	few	TRBJ2-1	CASSLAVMGEQFF	TGTGCCAGCAGTCTAGCGGTGATGGGTGAGCAGTTCTTC
TRBD2	TRBV13	-	TRBJ2-5	CASSRTSGEKETQYF	TGTGCCAGCAGCCGGACTAGCGGGGAAAAGGAGACCCAGTACTTC
-	TRBV12-3/TRBV12-4	many	TRBJ1-2	CASSPDNTRGYTF	TGTGCCAGCAGCCCCGATAACACGCGGGGCTACACCTTC
-	TRBV28	-	TRBJ1-2	CASTKRAGGGANPGYTF	TGTGCCAGCACTAAACGGGCCGGGGGTGGAGCCAACCCTGGCTACACCTTC
-	TRBV15	-	TRBJ1-5	CATSRVDFDSNQPQHF	TGTGCCACCAGCAGAGTTGACTTCGATAGCAATCAGCCCCAGCATTTT
-	TRBV7-2	-	TRBJ1-6	CASRTNRESLLHF	TGTGCCAGCAGGACAAACAGGGAATCCCTCCTCCACTTT
-	TRBV29-1	-	TRBJ1-1	CSAAIWEDTEAFF	TGCAGCGCTGCTATCTGGGAGGACACTGAAGCTTTCTTT
-	TRBV19	-	TRBJ1-3	CASSIGLGAGNTIYF	TGTGCCAGTAGTATAGGGTTAGGGGCTGGAAACACCATATATTTT
-	TRBV7-2	-	TRBJ2-2	CASSLPSGGVAGELFF	TGTGCCAGCAGCTTACCCTCTGGAGGGGTGGCCGGGGAGCTGTTTTTT
TRBD2	TRBV19	-	TRBJ2-5	CASSPRLAGMQETQYF	TGTGCCAGTAGTCCGCGACTAGCGGGGATGCAAGAGACCCAGTACTTC
TRBD1	TRBV28	-	TRBJ1-2	CASSWASGQGAHGYTF	TGTGCCAGCAGTTGGGCCTCGGGACAGGGGGCCCATGGCTACACCTTC
TRBD1	TRBV14	once	TRBJ2-5	CASSRLQGEETQYF	TGTGCCAGCAGTCGGTTGCAGGGGGAAGAGACCCAGTACTTC
TRBD2	TRBV5-4	-	TRBJ2-1	CASSGLAPEQFF	TGTGCCAGCAGCGGACTAGCGCCGGAGCAGTTCTTC
TRBD2	TRBV30	-	TRBJ2-2	CAWSPAGGGGGGMFF	TGTGCCTGGAGCCCAGCGGGAGGCGGAGGGGGTGGGATGTTTTTT
-	TRBV6-6	-	TRBJ2-5	CASRIQGGETQYF	TGTGCCAGCAGGATACAGGGGGGGGAGACCCAGTACTTC
-	TRBV6-1	-	TRBJ1-1	CASSEGVRVNTEAFF	TGTGCCAGCAGTGAAGGGGTGAGGGTGAACACTGAAGCTTTCTTT
TRBD2	TRBV2	-	TRBJ2-1	CASTERGGYNEQFF	TGTGCCAGCACTGAGCGGGGGGGCTACAATGAGCAGTTCTTC
TRBD1	TRBV3-1/TRBV3-2	once	TRBJ2-7	CASSPGTGGSYEQYF	TGTGCCAGCAGCCCGGGGACAGGGGGGTCCTACGAGCAGTACTTC
TRBD2	TRBV6-6	-	TRBJ2-5	CASRRLAGGEGLQETQYF	TGTGCCAGCAGACGACTAGCGGGGGGCGAAGGGCTCCAAGAGACCCAGTACTTC
TRBD1	TRBV18	-	TRBJ1-5	CASSPPGQGAQPQHF	TGTGCCAGCTCACCACCGGGACAGGGGGCTCAGCCCCAGCATTTT
TRBD1	TRBV5-6	-	TRBJ1-2	CASSSGTANYGYTF	TGTGCCAGCAGCTCCGGGACAGCTAACTATGGCTACACCTTC
-	TRBV28	-	TRBJ2-5	CASSWGRGETQYF	TGTGCCAGCAGTTGGGGTAGGGGAGAGACCCAGTACTTC
-	TRBV5-1	-	TRBJ1-3	CASSLLGGEENTIYF	TGCGCCAGCAGCTTGCTCGGGGGAGAAGAGAACACCATATATTTT
-	TRBV5-1	-	TRBJ1-1	CASTQGRSTEAFF	TGCGCCAGCACACAGGGTCGGAGCACTGAAGCTTTCTTT
TRBD2	TRBV7-2	once	TRBJ2-1	CASSLVGTSGMENEQFF	TGTGCCAGCAGCTTAGTTGGGACTAGCGGGATGGAAAATGAGCAGTTCTTC
-	TRBV28	-	TRBJ2-2	CASKEGPGELFF	TGTGCCAGCAAAGAGGGTCCCGGGGAGCTGTTTTTT
-	TRBV2	-	TRBJ1-6	CASNLGENSPLHF	TGTGCCAGCAACCTAGGGGAAAATTCACCCCTCCACTTT
-	TRBV28	few	TRBJ1-2	CASSRQEYYGYTF	TGTGCCAGCAGTCGACAGGAGTACTATGGCTACACCTTC
TRBD1	TRBV11-2	few	TRBJ1-2	CASSSGQWNYGYTF	TGTGCCAGCAGCTCGGGACAGTGGAACTATGGCTACACCTTC